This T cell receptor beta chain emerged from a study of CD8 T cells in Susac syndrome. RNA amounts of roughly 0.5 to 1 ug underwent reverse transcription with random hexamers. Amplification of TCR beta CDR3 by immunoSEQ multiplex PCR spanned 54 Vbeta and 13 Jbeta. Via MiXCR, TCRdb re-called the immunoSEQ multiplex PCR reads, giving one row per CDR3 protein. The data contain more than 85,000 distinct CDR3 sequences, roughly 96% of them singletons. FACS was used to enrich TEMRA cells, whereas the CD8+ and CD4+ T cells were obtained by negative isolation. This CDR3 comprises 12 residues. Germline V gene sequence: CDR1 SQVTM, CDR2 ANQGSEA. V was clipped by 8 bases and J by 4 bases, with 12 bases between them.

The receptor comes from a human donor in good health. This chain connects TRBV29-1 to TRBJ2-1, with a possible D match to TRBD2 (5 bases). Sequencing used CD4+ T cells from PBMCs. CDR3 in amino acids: CSLRTAYNEQFF. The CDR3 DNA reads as TGCAGCCTTCGGACTGCGTACAATGAGCAGTTCTTC.